A selection of T cell receptor beta chains follows, all from one sample in a study of T cells expressing NK-cell markers. TCRdb derives one entry per CDR3 protein from the 5' RACE reads, leaving out DNA. The listing contains about 460,000 distinct CDR3 sequences. Input material: blood T cells: a sorted CD56 or NKG2C T cell subset, CD4+ or CD8+ T cells, or bulk PBMC T cells (not recorded which). These receptor sequences come from a woman aged 45-65 years in good health. The CDR3 runs from the conserved cysteine through the conserved F or W. Fields, in order: CDR3 protein, V gene, J gene.

CASSQDRGSGTYPDTQYF	TRBV4-2	TRBJ2-3
CASSFESDTEAFF	TRBV12-3/TRBV12-4	TRBJ1-1
CASSEPGILNEQFF	TRBV5-1	TRBJ2-1
CASTSRKVPTNTGELFF	TRBV12-3/TRBV12-4	TRBJ2-2
CASSFSGTGVGKQGAFF	TRBV7-2	TRBJ1-1
CASRSPGGRTDTQYF	TRBV4-1	TRBJ2-3
CASSSGLAGDAGELFF	TRBV11-3	TRBJ2-2
CASSHPSAREQYF	TRBV3-1	TRBJ2-7
CSAKWGNTGELFF	TRBV29-1	TRBJ2-2
CASSLVARGTDTQYF	TRBV7-6	TRBJ2-3
CSVGGTSTSEQYF	TRBV29-1	TRBJ2-7
CASSQAGTSEGEQFF	TRBV4-1	TRBJ2-1
CASSKTATSGNTIYF	TRBV12-3/TRBV12-4	TRBJ1-3
CAWGPGPLNTEAFF	TRBV30	TRBJ1-1
CASSDRGGSGELFF	TRBV12-3/TRBV12-4	TRBJ2-2
CASSLGRGRGPTDTQYF	TRBV13	TRBJ2-3
CASSYGSDSYYGYTF	TRBV6-5	TRBJ1-2
CASSNRGSNTGELFF	TRBV5-1	TRBJ2-2
CASSALDRDQPQHF	TRBV25-1	TRBJ1-5
CSALGLAQTNNEQFF	TRBV20-1	TRBJ2-1
CSVEDSDRGLETQYF	TRBV29-1	TRBJ2-5
CATSRDSGPYEQYF	TRBV15	TRBJ2-7
CAWNSGIGGANVLTF	TRBV30	TRBJ2-6
CSIVPREGSYNEQFF	TRBV29-1	TRBJ2-1
CASSERVAGADTQYF	TRBV6-1	TRBJ2-3
CASSLTHRGVGTEAFF	TRBV7-3	TRBJ1-1
CASSPTGRSGNTIYF	TRBV12-3/TRBV12-4	TRBJ1-3
CASSRRGGFDTGELFF	TRBV13	TRBJ2-2
CASKPRFEGEAFF	TRBV2	TRBJ1-1
CASSHGRGTGATEAFF	TRBV4-1	TRBJ1-1
CASSEAVQENTEAFF	TRBV2	TRBJ1-1
CASSIGLAGAYEQYF	TRBV7-2	TRBJ2-7
CASSLSRRNTEAFF	TRBV12-3/TRBV12-4	TRBJ1-1
CSVRVSGANVLTF	TRBV29-1	TRBJ2-6